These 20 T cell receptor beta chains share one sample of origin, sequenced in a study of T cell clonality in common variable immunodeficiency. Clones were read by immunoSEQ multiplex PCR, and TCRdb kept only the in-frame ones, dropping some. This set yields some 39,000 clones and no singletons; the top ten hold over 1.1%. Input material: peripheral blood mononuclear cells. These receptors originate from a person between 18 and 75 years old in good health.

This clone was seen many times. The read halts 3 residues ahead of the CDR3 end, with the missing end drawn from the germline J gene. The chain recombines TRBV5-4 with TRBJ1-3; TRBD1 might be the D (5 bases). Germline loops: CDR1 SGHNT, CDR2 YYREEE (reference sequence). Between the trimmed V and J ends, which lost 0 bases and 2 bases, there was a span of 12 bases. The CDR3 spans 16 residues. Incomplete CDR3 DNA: TGTGCCAGCAGCTTGGGGGGGGTGAGGGCTGGAAACACC. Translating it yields CASSLGGVRAGNT. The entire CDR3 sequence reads CASSLGGVRAGNTIYF.

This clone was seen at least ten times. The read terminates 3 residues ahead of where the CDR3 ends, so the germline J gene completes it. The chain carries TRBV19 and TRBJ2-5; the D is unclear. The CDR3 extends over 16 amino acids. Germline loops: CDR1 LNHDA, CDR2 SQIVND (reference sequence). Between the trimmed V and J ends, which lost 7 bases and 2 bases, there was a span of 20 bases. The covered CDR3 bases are TGTGCCAGTAAACGGGTCCAAGCAGCCGCGCAAGAGACC. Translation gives CASKRVQAAAQET. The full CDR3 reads CASKRVQAAAQETQYF.

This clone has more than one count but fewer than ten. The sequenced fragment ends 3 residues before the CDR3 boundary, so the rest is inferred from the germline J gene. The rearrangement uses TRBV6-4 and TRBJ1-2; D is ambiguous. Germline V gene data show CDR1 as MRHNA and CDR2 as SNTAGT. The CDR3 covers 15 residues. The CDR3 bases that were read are TGTGCCAGCAGTGACTCGACTAGCGGGAGCAATGAC. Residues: CASSDSTSGSND. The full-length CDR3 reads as CASSDSTSGSNDYTF.

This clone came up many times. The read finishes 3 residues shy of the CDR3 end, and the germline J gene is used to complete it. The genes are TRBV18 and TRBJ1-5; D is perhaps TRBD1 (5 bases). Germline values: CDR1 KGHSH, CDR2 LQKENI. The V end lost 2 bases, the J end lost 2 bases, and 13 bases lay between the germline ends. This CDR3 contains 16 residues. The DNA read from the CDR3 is TGTGCCAGCTCACCATCGGTGCAGGGCGGCAATCAGCCC. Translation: CASSPSVQGGNQP. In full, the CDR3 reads CASSPSVQGGNQPQHF.

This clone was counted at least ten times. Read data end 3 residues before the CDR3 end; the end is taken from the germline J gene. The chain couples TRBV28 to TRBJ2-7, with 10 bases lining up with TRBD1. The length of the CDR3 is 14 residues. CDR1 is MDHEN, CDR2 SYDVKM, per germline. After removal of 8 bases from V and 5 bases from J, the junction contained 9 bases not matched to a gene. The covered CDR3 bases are TGTGCCAGCGGAACCGGGACAGGGGTCCACGAG. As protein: CASGTGTGVHE. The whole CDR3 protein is CASGTGTGVHEQYF.

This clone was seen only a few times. CDR3 amino acids: CASSLGAQGTQETQYF. The CDR3 DNA, read in part, is TGCGCCAGCAGCTTGGGGGCGCAGGGAACCCAAGAGACC. The chain couples TRBV5-1 to TRBJ2-5, with D perhaps TRBD1 (5 bases). The read stops 3 residues short of the end of the CDR3; the missing end is completed from the germline J gene. V was clipped by 0 bases and J by 1 base, with 13 bases between them. CDR1 SGHRS and CDR2 YFSETQ come from the germline V gene. The CDR3 is 16 residues long.

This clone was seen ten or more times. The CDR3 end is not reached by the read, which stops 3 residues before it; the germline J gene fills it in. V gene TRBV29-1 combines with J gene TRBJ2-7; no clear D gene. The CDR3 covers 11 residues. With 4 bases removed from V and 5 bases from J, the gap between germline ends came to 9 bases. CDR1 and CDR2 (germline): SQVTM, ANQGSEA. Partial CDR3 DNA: TGCAGCGTTGTCAAGGTTGACGAG. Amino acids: CSVVKVDE. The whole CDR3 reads CSVVKVDEQYF.

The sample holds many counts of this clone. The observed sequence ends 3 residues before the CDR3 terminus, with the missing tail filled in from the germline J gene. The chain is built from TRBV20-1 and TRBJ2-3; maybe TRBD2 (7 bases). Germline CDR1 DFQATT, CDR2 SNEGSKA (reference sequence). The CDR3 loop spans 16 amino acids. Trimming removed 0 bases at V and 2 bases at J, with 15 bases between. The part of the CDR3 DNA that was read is TGCAGTGCTAGAGACTTTGTTCGGGGGGCCACAGATACG. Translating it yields CSARDFVRGATDT. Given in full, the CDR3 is CSARDFVRGATDTQYF.

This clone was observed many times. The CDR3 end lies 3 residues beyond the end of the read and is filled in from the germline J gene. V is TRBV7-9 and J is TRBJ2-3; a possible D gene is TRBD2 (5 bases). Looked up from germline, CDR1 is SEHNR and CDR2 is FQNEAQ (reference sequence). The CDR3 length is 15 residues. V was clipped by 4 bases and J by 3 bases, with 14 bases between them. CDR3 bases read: TGTGCCAGCAGCTCAACTCGGGGTGGAACAGATACG. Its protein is CASSSTRGGTDT. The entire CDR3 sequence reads CASSSTRGGTDTQYF.

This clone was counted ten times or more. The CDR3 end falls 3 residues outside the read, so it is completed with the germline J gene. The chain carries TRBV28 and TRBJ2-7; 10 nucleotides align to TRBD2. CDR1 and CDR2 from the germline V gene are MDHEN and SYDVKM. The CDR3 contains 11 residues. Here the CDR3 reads CRTSGSYEQYF. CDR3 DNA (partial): TGTCGGACTAGCGGCTCCTACGAG.

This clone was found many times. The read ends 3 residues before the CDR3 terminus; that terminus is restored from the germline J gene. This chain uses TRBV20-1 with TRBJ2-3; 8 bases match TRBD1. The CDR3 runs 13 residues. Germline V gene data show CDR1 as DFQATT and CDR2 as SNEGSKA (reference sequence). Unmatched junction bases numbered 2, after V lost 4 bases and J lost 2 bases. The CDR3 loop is CSATGGITDTQYF. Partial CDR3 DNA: TGCAGTGCTACAGGGGGCATCACAGATACG.

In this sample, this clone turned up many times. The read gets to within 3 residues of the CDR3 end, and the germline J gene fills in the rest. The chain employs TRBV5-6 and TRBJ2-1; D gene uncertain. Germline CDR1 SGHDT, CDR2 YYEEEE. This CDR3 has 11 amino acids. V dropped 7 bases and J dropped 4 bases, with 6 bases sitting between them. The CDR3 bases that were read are TGTGCCAGCGAACTTTACAATGAG. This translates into CASELYNE. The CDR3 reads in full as CASELYNEQFF. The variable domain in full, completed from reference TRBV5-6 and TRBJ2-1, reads DAGVTQSPTHLIKTRGQQVTLRCSPKSGHDTVSWYQQALGQGPQFIFQYYEEEERQRGNFPDRFSGHQFPNYSSELNVNALLLGDSALYLCASELYNEQFFGPGTRLTVL.

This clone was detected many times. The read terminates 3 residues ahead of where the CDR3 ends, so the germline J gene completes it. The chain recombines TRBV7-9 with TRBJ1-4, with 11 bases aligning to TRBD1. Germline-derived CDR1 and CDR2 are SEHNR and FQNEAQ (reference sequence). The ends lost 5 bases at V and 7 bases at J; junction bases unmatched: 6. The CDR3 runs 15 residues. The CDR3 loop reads CASSTPGQGGEKLFF. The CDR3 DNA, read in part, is TGTGCCAGCAGCACCCCGGGACAGGGGGGTGAAAAA.

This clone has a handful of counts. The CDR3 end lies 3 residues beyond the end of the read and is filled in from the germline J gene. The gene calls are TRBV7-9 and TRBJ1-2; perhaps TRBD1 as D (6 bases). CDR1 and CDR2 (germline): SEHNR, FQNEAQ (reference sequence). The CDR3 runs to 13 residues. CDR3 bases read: TGTGCCAGCAGCAGGGGGTCCACCTACGAA. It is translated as CASSRGSTYE. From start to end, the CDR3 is CASSRGSTYEYTF.

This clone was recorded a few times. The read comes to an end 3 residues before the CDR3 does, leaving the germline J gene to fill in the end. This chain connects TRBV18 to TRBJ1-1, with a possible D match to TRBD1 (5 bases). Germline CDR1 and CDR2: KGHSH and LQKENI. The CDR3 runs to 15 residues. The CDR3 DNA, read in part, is TGTGCCAGCTCACCCGGGACTAGGGCCCCCTATGGA. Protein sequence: CASSPGTRAPYG. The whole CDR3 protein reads CASSPGTRAPYGAFF.

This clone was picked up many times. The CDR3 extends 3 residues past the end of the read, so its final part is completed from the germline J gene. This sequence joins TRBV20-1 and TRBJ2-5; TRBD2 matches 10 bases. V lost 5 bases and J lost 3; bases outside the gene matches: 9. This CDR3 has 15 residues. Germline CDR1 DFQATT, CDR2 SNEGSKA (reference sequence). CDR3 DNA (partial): TGCAGTGCTGCCCCGGGACTAGCGAGGGAAGAGACC. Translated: CSAAPGLAREET. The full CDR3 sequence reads CSAAPGLAREETQYF.

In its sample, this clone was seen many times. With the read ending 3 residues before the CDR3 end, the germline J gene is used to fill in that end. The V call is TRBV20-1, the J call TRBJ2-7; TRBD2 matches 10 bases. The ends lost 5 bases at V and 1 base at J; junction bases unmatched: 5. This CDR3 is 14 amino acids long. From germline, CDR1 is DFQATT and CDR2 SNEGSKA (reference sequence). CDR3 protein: CSAAGTSASYEQYF. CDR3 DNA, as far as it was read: TGCAGTGCTGCCGGGACTAGCGCTTCCTACGAG.

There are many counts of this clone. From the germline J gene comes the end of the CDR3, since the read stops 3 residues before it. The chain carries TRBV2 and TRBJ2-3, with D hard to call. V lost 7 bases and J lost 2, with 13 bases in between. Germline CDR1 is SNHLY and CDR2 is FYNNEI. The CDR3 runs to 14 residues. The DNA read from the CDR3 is TGTGCCAGCATTAGGCTAGAGAACACAGATACG. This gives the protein CASIRLENTDT. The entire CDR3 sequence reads CASIRLENTDTQYF.

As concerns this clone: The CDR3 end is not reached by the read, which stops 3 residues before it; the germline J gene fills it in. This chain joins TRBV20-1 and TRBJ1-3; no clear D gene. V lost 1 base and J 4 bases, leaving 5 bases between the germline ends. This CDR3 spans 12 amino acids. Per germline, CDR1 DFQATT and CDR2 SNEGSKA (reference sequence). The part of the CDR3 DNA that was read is TGCAGTGCTAGAGGGCGGGGAAACACC. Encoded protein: CSARGRGNT. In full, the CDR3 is CSARGRGNTIYF.

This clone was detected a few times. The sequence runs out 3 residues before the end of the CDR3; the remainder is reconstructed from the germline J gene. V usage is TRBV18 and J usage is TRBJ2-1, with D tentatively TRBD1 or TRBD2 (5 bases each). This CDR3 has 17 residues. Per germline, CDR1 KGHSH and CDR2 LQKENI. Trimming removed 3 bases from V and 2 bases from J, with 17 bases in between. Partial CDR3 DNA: TGTGCCAGCTCACCGGGAGCAGGGAGCCTCCCCTACAATGAG. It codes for CASSPGAGSLPYNE. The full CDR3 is CASSPGAGSLPYNEQFF. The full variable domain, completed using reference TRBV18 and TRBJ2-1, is NAGVMQNPRHLVRRRGQEARLRCSPMKGHSHVYWYRQLPEEGLKFMVYLQKENIIDESGMPKERFSAEFPKEGPSILRIQQVVRGDSAAYFCASSPGAGSLPYNEQFFGPGTRLTVL.